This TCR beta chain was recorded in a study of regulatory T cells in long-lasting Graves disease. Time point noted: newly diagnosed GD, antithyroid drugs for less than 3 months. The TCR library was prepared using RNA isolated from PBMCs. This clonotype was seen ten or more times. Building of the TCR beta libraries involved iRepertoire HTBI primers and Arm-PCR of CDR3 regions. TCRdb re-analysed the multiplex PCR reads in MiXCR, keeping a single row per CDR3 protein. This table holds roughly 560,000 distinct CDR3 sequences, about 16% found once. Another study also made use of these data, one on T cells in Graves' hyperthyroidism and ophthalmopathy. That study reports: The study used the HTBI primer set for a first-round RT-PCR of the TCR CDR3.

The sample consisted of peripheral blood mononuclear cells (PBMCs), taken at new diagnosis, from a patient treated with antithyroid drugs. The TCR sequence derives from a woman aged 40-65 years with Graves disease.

The CDR3 spells CASSSQDSSYEQYF. CDR3 bases: TGCGCCAGCAGCTCACAGGACAGCTCCTACGAGCAGTACTTC. The genes are TRBV5-1 and TRBJ2-7, with D possibly being TRBD1 (6 bases). Germline V gene data show CDR1 as SGHRS and CDR2 as YFSETQ. Trimming stripped 3 bases from V and 0 bases from J, with 10 bases between. This CDR3 has 14 residues.